This is a list of T cell receptor beta chains from one sample in a study of T cell changes during pregnancy in multiple sclerosis. Only in-frame clones appear in the TCRdb table, and some are missing; sequencing was by immunoSEQ multiplex PCR. The sample consists of roughly 30,000 clones, around 93% of them appearing once. Sequenced here: CD4+ T cells from peripheral blood mononuclear cells, sampled in the second trimester of pregnancy. The receptors stem from a female donor with multiple sclerosis, enrolled in a pregnancy study. The CDR3 runs from the conserved cysteine through the conserved F or W. The D gene is left open where the match is weak. Size is omitted from some rows. Given values are once, few, many or a class for expanded clones.

TRBD1	TRBJ1-1	few	TRBV19	CASNRGAGFTEAFF	TGTGCCTCCAACAGGGGCGCGGGATTCACTGAAGCTTTCTTT
TRBD2	TRBJ2-3	-	TRBV28	CASSLPTSGSGDTQYF	TGTGCCAGCAGTTTGCCGACTAGCGGGAGCGGTGATACGCAGTATTTT
TRBD1	TRBJ1-1	few	TRBV6-6	CASSTGGGRPEAFF	TGTGCCAGCAGTACAGGGGGAGGGAGGCCTGAAGCTTTCTTT
-	TRBJ2-3	-	TRBV2	CASRTGVADTQYF	TGTGCCAGCCGAACGGGAGTGGCAGATACGCAGTATTTT
-	TRBJ1-4	-	TRBV7-9	CASSLGGGYEKLFF	TGTGCCAGCAGCTTAGGCGGGGGATATGAAAAACTGTTTTTT
TRBD1	TRBJ2-7	-	TRBV30	CAWRQGQGADEQYF	TGTGCCTGGAGGCAAGGACAGGGGGCGGACGAGCAGTACTTC
TRBD2	TRBJ2-1	-	TRBV6-5	CASRTGLAGVEQFF	TGTGCCAGCAGAACGGGACTAGCGGGCGTTGAGCAGTTCTTC
-	TRBJ1-2	once	TRBV10-3	CAISVTDYGYTF	TGTGCCATCAGTGTGACAGACTATGGCTACACCTTC
TRBD1	TRBJ1-2	-	TRBV5-1	CASRRDRADGYTF	TGCGCCAGCCGAAGGGACAGGGCGGATGGCTACACCTTC
TRBD2	TRBJ2-1	once	TRBV5-1	CASSGWTSGNNEQFF	TGCGCCAGCAGCGGGTGGACTAGCGGGAACAATGAGCAGTTCTTC
TRBD2	TRBJ2-1	few	TRBV27	CASSFYGTSGSDEQFF	TGTGCCAGCAGTTTTTATGGGACTAGCGGGAGCGATGAGCAGTTCTTC
-	TRBJ2-7	-	TRBV2	CASSRLNGGDEQYF	TGTGCCAGCAGCCGATTAAATGGGGGCGACGAGCAGTACTTC
TRBD1	TRBJ2-7	once	TRBV7-3	CASSYTDRDEQYF	TGTGCCAGCAGCTATACAGACAGGGACGAGCAGTACTTC
-	TRBJ1-1	-	TRBV5-4	CASSSDGGPRTEAFF	TGTGCCAGCAGCTCGGACGGGGGACCGCGAACTGAAGCTTTCTTT